A single sample is the source of the 29 T cell receptor beta chains below, sequenced in a study of CD8 T cells in Susac syndrome. Reverse transcription of 0.5 to 1 ug RNA used random hexamers. TCRdb re-analysed the immunoSEQ multiplex PCR reads in MiXCR, keeping a single row per CDR3 protein. The sample holds around 110,000 distinct CDR3 sequences, over 90% seen once. Sequenced material: CD4+ T cells from PBMCs. The receptors originated from a human donor with Susac syndrome.

The chain is built from TRBV3-1 and TRBJ1-1, with TRBD1 as a possible D gene (5 bases). V lost 4 bases to trimming and J lost 5 bases, with 14 bases between them. The germline V gene has CDR1 LGHDT and CDR2 YNNKEL (reference sequence). This CDR3 contains 14 residues. For the CDR3, the DNA is TGTGCCAGCAGCCTTGACCAGGGAGGGACTGAAGCTTTCTTT. Residues: CASSLDQGGTEAFF.

This chain links TRBV3-1 with TRBJ2-5; perhaps TRBD1 as D (5 bases). The CDR3 extends over 14 amino acids. The V and J ends lost 6 bases and 2 bases respectively, with 13 bases between them. Germline V gene data show CDR1 as LGHDT and CDR2 as YNNKEL (reference sequence). The CDR3 is CASSRMTVQETQYF. CDR3 nucleotides: TGTGCCAGCAGTCGTATGACAGTTCAAGAGACCCAGTACTTC.

The chain carries TRBV6-6 and TRBJ2-3; weak D call: TRBD2 (5 bases). V was trimmed by 0 bases and J by 2 bases, leaving 9 bases between them. The CDR3 runs 15 residues. From germline, CDR1 is MNHNY and CDR2 SVGAGI (reference sequence). CDR3 residues: CASSYSVTTTDTQYF. The CDR3 nucleotides are TGTGCCAGCAGTTACTCTGTGACTACCACAGATACGCAGTATTTT.

This chain links TRBV20-1 with TRBJ1-1; weak D call: TRBD1 (6 bases). Germline V gives CDR1 DFQATT, CDR2 SNEGSKA (reference sequence). V lost 2 bases and J 0 bases, leaving 19 bases between the germline ends. There are 17 residues in the CDR3. For the CDR3, the DNA is TGCAGTGCTAGATCCCAAACCGACAGGCGGATGAACACTGAAGCTTTCTTT. It yields the protein CSARSQTDRRMNTEAFF.

This clonotype was counted a single time. This rearrangement joins TRBV5-6 to TRBJ1-1; no reliable D call. Germline V gene lookup returns CDR1 SGHDT and CDR2 YYEEEE. Trimming pared 0 bases from V and 0 bases from J, leaving 9 bases between. This CDR3 spans 15 amino acids. The CDR3 nucleotides are TGTGCCAGCAGCTTGGTTCCGGGAGTGAACACTGAAGCTTTCTTT. This encodes CASSLVPGVNTEAFF.

The chain links TRBV9 to TRBJ2-2; D possibly corresponds to TRBD2 (7 bases). Germline V gene data show CDR1 as SGDLS and CDR2 as YYNGEE. V dropped 4 bases and J dropped 6 bases, with 19 bases sitting between them. The CDR3 spans 16 residues. This chain's CDR3 is CASSPDRGAGSGELFF. DNA of the CDR3: TGTGCCAGCAGCCCCGACCGGGGGGCTGGGTCCGGGGAGCTGTTTTTT.

The chain uses TRBV20-1 and TRBJ2-1; D might be TRBD1 (6 bases). The CDR3 has 14 amino acids. The V gene's germline CDR1 is DFQATT and CDR2 SNEGSKA (reference sequence). V lost 5 bases and J 4 bases, leaving 15 bases between the germline ends. This CDR3 is CSAQGDISYNEQFF. The CDR3 bases are TGCAGTGCTCAAGGGGACATCTCGTACAATGAGCAGTTCTTC.

The chain joins TRBV6-2 or TRBV6-3 to TRBJ2-1, with D perhaps assigned TRBD1 or TRBD2 (5 bases each). CDR3 size: 12 residues. Trimming took off 8 bases at V and 2 bases at J, with 7 bases between the two ends. Germline assignment: CDR1 MNHEY and CDR2 SVGEGT. CDR3 region: CASGGPYNEQFF. CDR3 in DNA: TGTGCCAGCGGGGGACCCTACAATGAGCAGTTCTTC.

J is TRBJ1-1 and V is TRBV30; TRBD1 agrees at 9 bases. The germline gives CDR1 GTSNPN, CDR2 SVGIG (reference sequence). This CDR3 contains 15 residues. V was pared by 0 bases and J by 5 bases, with 7 bases of the junction left unmatched. The CDR3 loop is CAWSVPDRGRTEAFF. CDR3 sequence (DNA): TGTGCCTGGAGTGTACCGGACAGGGGTCGGACTGAAGCTTTCTTT. The complete variable domain, with remaining parts taken from reference TRBV30 and TRBJ1-1, reads SQTIHQWPATLVQPVGSPLSLECTVEGTSNPNLYWYRQAAGRGLQLLFYSVGIGQISSEVPQNLSASRPQDRQFILSSKKLLLSDSGFYLCAWSVPDRGRTEAFFGQGTRLTVV.

The rearrangement uses TRBV20-1 and TRBJ2-7, with 7 bases identical to TRBD2. CDR3 length: 14 residues. Losses at the gene ends were 7 bases for V and 3 bases for J; bases not matched to a gene: 12. Germline values: CDR1 DFQATT, CDR2 SNEGSKA (reference sequence). As DNA, the CDR3 is TGCAGTGTTATGAGCGGGGCCGGTCTCTACGAGCAGTACTTC. Protein: CSVMSGAGLYEQYF.

CDR3 sequence: CASSSRPPKKGSDTQYF. The CDR3 nucleotides are TGTGCCAGCAGCTCCAGACCCCCTAAAAAGGGCTCAGATACGCAGTATTTT. The rearrangement links TRBV9 to TRBJ2-3; D not resolved. The CDR3 is made up of 17 amino acids. Germline V gives CDR1 SGDLS, CDR2 YYNGEE. V was trimmed by 4 bases and J by 4 bases, leaving 22 bases between them.

The CDR3 DNA follows: TGTGCCACCGCTCGTCGGGGAGAGACCCAGTACTTC. It translates to CATARRGETQYF. The rearrangement links TRBV3-1 to TRBJ2-5; D is possibly TRBD2 (5 bases). Germline-derived CDR1 and CDR2 are LGHDT and YNNKEL (reference sequence). V was trimmed by 10 bases and J by 4 bases, leaving 13 bases between them. The CDR3 loop spans 12 amino acids.

The chain combines TRBV7-6 with TRBJ2-3; D is uncertain. Germline values: CDR1 SGHVS, CDR2 FNYEAQ. CDR3 length: 15 amino acids. The ends were cut back, 1 base at V and 1 base at J, with 9 bases in the middle. The DNA of the CDR3 is TGTGCCAGCAGCTTAGTATCAACGGGCACAGATACGCAGTATTTT. Its protein product is CASSLVSTGTDTQYF. The full variable domain, completed using reference TRBV7-6 and TRBJ2-3, is GAGVSQSPRYKVTKRGQDVALRCDPISGHVSLYWYRQALGQGPEFLTYFNYEAQQDKSGLPNDRFSAERPEGSISTLTIQRTEQRDSAMYRCASSLVSTGTDTQYFGPGTRLTVL.

The gene calls are TRBV7-9 and TRBJ1-2; D is unresolved. Germline V lookup: CDR1 SEHNR, CDR2 FQNEAQ (reference sequence). This CDR3 spans 13 amino acids. V was cut by 1 base and J by 4 bases, with 7 bases left in between. The CDR3 spells CASSLVGTYGYTF. In nucleotides, the CDR3 is TGTGCCAGCAGCTTAGTGGGTACCTATGGCTACACCTTC.

The CDR3 DNA follows: TGTGCCAGCCAGACTAGCGGGGTAACCTACGAGCAGTACTTC. Translation gives CASQTSGVTYEQYF. The J gene is TRBJ2-7, the V gene TRBV25-1; 11 bases line up with TRBD2. V gave up 8 bases and J gave up 2 bases; unmatched junction bases: 5. The CDR3 is 14 residues long. Germline loops: CDR1 MGHDK, CDR2 SYGVNS.

J is TRBJ2-5 and V is TRBV20-1, with 9 positions matching TRBD2. Germline-derived CDR1 and CDR2 are DFQATT and SNEGSKA (reference sequence). There are 12 residues in the CDR3. J lost 1 base, V lost 8 bases, and 2 bases had no gene match. This CDR3 is CSFSGSQETQYF. The CDR3 nucleotides read TGCAGTTTTAGCGGGAGCCAAGAGACCCAGTACTTC.

As regards this clonotype: A read error may produce the germline difference seen at one junction end. V and J are TRBV7-7 and TRBJ2-3, with TRBD2 matching 8 bases. This CDR3 has 15 amino acids. The germline V gene has CDR1 SSHAT and CDR2 FNYEAQ (reference sequence). CDR3 sequence reads: CASSLASGRLDTQYF. CDR3 bases: TGTGCTAGCAGCTTGGCGAGCGGGAGACTAGATACGCAGTATTTT.

In its sample, this clonotype was seen once. The chain has TRBV6-5 and TRBJ2-7; TRBD1 agrees at 7 bases. The ends lost 8 bases at V and 2 bases at J; junction bases unmatched: 9. The CDR3 length is 14 residues. CDR1 and CDR2 from the germline V gene are MNHEY and SVGAGI. Here the CDR3 DNA reads TGTGCCAGCGGCCCGGGACAGACCGCCTACGAGCAGTACTTC. This sequence encodes CASGPGQTAYEQYF.

The V gene is TRBV14, the J gene TRBJ2-1; D gene uncertain. The CDR3 has 14 amino acids. Germline V CDR1 and CDR2: SGHDN, FVKESK. Trimming pared 3 bases from V and 9 bases from J, leaving 15 bases between. This CDR3 is CASSQAPLGSEQFF. Written as DNA, the CDR3 is TGTGCCAGCAGCCAGGCACCTTTAGGTAGTGAGCAGTTCTTC. The entire variable domain, with the rest obtained from reference TRBV14 and TRBJ2-1, is as follows: EAGVTQFPSHSVIEKGQTVTLRCDPISGHDNLYWYRRVMGKEIKFLLHFVKESKQDESGMPNNRFLAERTGGTYSTLKVQPAELEDSGVYFCASSQAPLGSEQFFGPGTRLTVL.

This chain joins TRBV6-5 and TRBJ2-3, with a possible D match to TRBD2 (6 bases). The CDR3 loop spans 14 amino acids. Germline CDR1 and CDR2: MNHEY and SVGAGI. V lost 7 bases and J 6 bases, leaving 17 bases between the germline ends. The CDR3: CASKGLPSGDTQYF. In DNA, the CDR3 is TGTGCCAGCAAGGGACTCCCGAGTGGGGATACGCAGTATTTT.

V is TRBV7-9 and J is TRBJ2-7, with TRBD2 matching 8 bases. The V and J ends lost 5 bases and 7 bases, in that order; junction bases with no gene match: 16. Germline V gene lookup returns CDR1 SEHNR and CDR2 FQNEAQ (reference sequence). The CDR3 is 16 residues long. CDR3 DNA sequence: TGTGCCAGCAGCCCAATCGGGGGGGATAACAGAAGGGAGCAGTACTTC. Its translation is CASSPIGGDNRREQYF.

The genes are TRBV18 and TRBJ1-5; D is undetermined. CDR1 is KGHSH and CDR2 is LQKENI in the germline V gene. The CDR3 sequence is 14 residues long. Trimming stripped 4 bases from V and 8 bases from J, with 15 bases between. The CDR3 bases are TGTGCCAGCTCACTTGGCCCCCAGGTCGAGCCCCAGCATTTT. Translating gives CASSLGPQVEPQHF.

This chain uses TRBV27 with TRBJ2-1; TRBD2 matches at 10 bases. Trimming at V came to 5 bases and at J to 4 bases, leaving 5 bases not matched to a gene. Germline lookup yields CDR1 MNHEY and CDR2 SMNVEV (reference sequence). The CDR3 consists of 15 residues. The CDR3 here is CASSQGLAEYNEQFF. DNA for the CDR3: TGTGCCAGCAGTCAAGGACTAGCGGAGTACAATGAGCAGTTCTTC.

Note on this clonotype: The CDR3 carries no conserved terminal phenylalanine or tryptophan, so it likely arises from a read error. The chain joins TRBV11-1 to TRBJ2-5; weak D call: TRBD1 (6 bases). The germline V and J ends were trimmed by 3 bases and 4 bases, with 12 bases remaining between them. CDR3 size: 14 residues. Germline loops: CDR1 SGHAT, CDR2 FQDESV (reference sequence). CDR3 nucleotides: TGTGCCAGCAGCTTTGCCAGGGGAAGAGAGACCCAGTACGTC. Translated: CASSFARGRETQYV.

This clonotype was observed a single time. V usage is TRBV5-4 and J usage is TRBJ2-3; D is perhaps TRBD1 or TRBD2 (6 bases each). V lost 2 bases and J 1 base, leaving 17 bases between the germline ends. Germline V gene data show CDR1 as SGHNT and CDR2 as YYREEE (reference sequence). This CDR3 region has 17 residues. The CDR3 region has the DNA TGTGCCAGCAGCTTCTTCGTGGGGGGCGTTGGCACAGATACGCAGTATTTT. Translating gives CASSFFVGGVGTDTQYF.

V and J are TRBV11-3 and TRBJ2-1; no clear D. Germline V gives CDR1 SGHNT, CDR2 YENEEA. The CDR3 spans 13 residues. Trimming took off 0 bases at V and 9 bases at J, with 9 bases between the two ends. CDR3 in amino acids: CASSLEGNSEQFF. CDR3 nucleotide sequence: TGTGCCAGCAGCTTAGAGGGAAACAGTGAGCAGTTCTTC.

The chain combines TRBV5-4 with TRBJ2-2; TRBD2 is a possible D gene (5 bases). The CDR3 is 16 amino acids. Between the trimmed V and J ends, which lost 4 bases and 1 base, there was a span of 14 bases. Germline CDR1 and CDR2: SGHNT and YYREEE (reference sequence). The CDR3 DNA follows: TGTGCCAGCAGCCCCTTGGGGAGCCAGAACACCGGGGAGCTGTTTTTT. This gives the protein CASSPLGSQNTGELFF.

The chain couples TRBV3-1 to TRBJ2-7; TRBD2 matches at 9 bases. J gave up 2 bases and V 0 bases, and 11 bases lay outside the gene matches. CDR1 is LGHDT, CDR2 YNNKEL, per germline (reference sequence). The CDR3 contains 18 residues. The CDR3: CASSQETSGRRIAYEQYF. In DNA form, the CDR3 reads TGTGCCAGCAGCCAAGAGACTAGCGGCAGGAGGATTGCCTACGAGCAGTACTTC.

This chain links TRBV29-1 with TRBJ2-2; 7 positions match TRBD1. This CDR3 is built from 13 residues. CDR1 is SQVTM, CDR2 ANQGSEA, per germline. Trimming took 7 bases from V and 1 from J; bases not matched to a gene: 3. CDR3 sequence (DNA): TGCAGCGCTAGACAGGGGAACACCGGGGAGCTGTTTTTT. It codes for CSARQGNTGELFF.